Listed below are T cell receptor beta chains from one sample, sequenced in a study of T cells in Graves' hyperthyroidism and ophthalmopathy. TCRdb re-analysed the multiplex PCR reads in MiXCR, keeping a single row per CDR3 protein. Of 650,000 to 850,000 distinct CDR3 sequences listed, 15% to 20% were seen once; the top ten hold around 17%. Sequencing input: blood. The receptors stem from a woman aged 45-59 years with Graves' hyperthyroidism that later progressed to Graves' ophthalmopathy. CDR3s include the opening cysteine and the closing phenylalanine or tryptophan. Each record gives: clone size, D gene, J gene, V gene, CDR3 DNA, CDR3 protein. The D gene is left open where the match is weak. Only some rows state a clone size, as once, few, many or a class for expanded clones.

>-|TRBD1|TRBJ1-2|TRBV6-2/TRBV6-3
TGTGCCAGCAGTTACCGTCTACAGGGGCATGGCTACACCTTC
CASSYRLQGHGYTF
>-|-|TRBJ2-5|TRBV10-3
TGTGTCATCAGTGAGGGACAAGAGACCCAGTACTTC
CVISEGQETQYF
>-|TRBD2|TRBJ2-3|TRBV6-2/TRBV6-3
TGTGCCAGCAGTTACGCTAGCGGAGTCACAGATACGCAGTATTTT
CASSYASGVTDTQYF
>few|-|TRBJ2-7|TRBV6-1
TGTGCCAGCAGACCGTCCCACATGCACTCTTCCTACGAGCAGTACTTC
CASRPSHMHSSYEQYF
>once|-|TRBJ1-2|TRBV19
TGTGCCAGTACCATAAGTGGGACACTTTTTGGCTACACCTTC
CASTISGTLFGYTF
>-|TRBD1|TRBJ2-5|TRBV29-1
TGCAGCGTTGGCTTAGGCAGGGGGACGGAGACCCAGTACTTC
CSVGLGRGTETQYF
>few|TRBD2|TRBJ2-1|TRBV29-1
TGCAGCGTTGCACGCGGGAGGAGTGACAATGAGCAGTTCTTC
CSVARGRSDNEQFF
>-|TRBD1|TRBJ1-2|TRBV6-1
TGTGCCGGCAGAAATACTTTGGGGTTCCGGGACAGGGGGCTTGGCTACACCTTC
CAGRNTLGFRDRGLGYTF
>few|TRBD1|TRBJ2-3|TRBV7-9
TGTGCCACCAGGAGACAGGGGGGGGATACGCAGTATTTT
CATRRQGGDTQYF
>many|-|TRBJ2-1|TRBV7-9
TGTGCCAGCAGCTTAGTCAACGGACTCGACTTGGGTTCGAATGAGCAGTTCTTC
CASSLVNGLDLGSNEQFF
>few|-|TRBJ1-5|TRBV20-1
TGCAGTGCTAGAGACCCTGATCAGGGGCGCAATCAGCCCCAGCATTTT
CSARDPDQGRNQPQHF
>few|TRBD1|TRBJ2-3|TRBV12-3/TRBV12-4
TGTGCCAGCAGTCACACGACAGGGGGCCGAGGCACAGATACGCAGTATTTT
CASSHTTGGRGTDTQYF
>many|-|TRBJ1-2|TRBV3-1
TGTGCCAGCAGCCAAGAAGATGGTTGGATGTCCGCGGGTGGCTACACCTTC
CASSQEDGWMSAGGYTF
>few|TRBD1|TRBJ1-2|TRBV19
TGTGCCAGTAGTCCGGCAGGGGGGGACTATGGCTACACCTTC
CASSPAGGDYGYTF
>-|-|TRBJ1-1|TRBV15
TGTGCCACCCAACTACCCTATAGAGGGACTGAAGCTTTCTTT
CATQLPYRGTEAFF
>-|TRBD2|TRBJ2-1|TRBV4-1
TGCGCCAGCAGCCCTGGGACTAGCGGGGATAATGAGCAGTTCTTC
CASSPGTSGDNEQFF
>-|-|TRBJ1-3|TRBV25-1
TGTGCCAGCTCCATGGGCCCTGGAAACACCATATATTTT
CASSMGPGNTIYF
>-|-|TRBJ1-1|TRBV7-8
TGTGCCAGCAGCTTACCCACCGGGGGGCACACTGAAGCTTTCTTT
CASSLPTGGHTEAFF
>few|-|TRBJ2-5|TRBV5-1
TGCGCCAGCAGCTTGGAGACCCGAGCGAGAGAGACCCAGTACTTC
CASSLETRARETQYF
>few|-|TRBJ1-5|TRBV4-1
TGCGCCAGCAGCCAAGATAGAAGAATACAGCAAAATCAGCCCCAGCATTTT
CASSQDRRIQQNQPQHF
>many|TRBD2|TRBJ2-3|TRBV11-3
TGTGCCAGCAGCCCCGTGTACGCGAACGGGGGGGCCAATACGCAGTATTTT
CASSPVYANGGANTQYF
>many|-|TRBJ2-7|TRBV10-3
TGTGCCATCAGTGAGTCGACTCAAGAGCAGTACTTC
CAISESTQEQYF
>many|-|TRBJ1-6|TRBV3-1
TGTGCCAGCAGCCCGCTTGCGGGGACGAATTCACCCCTCCACTTT
CASSPLAGTNSPLHF
>many|TRBD1|TRBJ1-6|TRBV7-3
TGTGCCAGCAGCTTATTGGGGACAGATAATTCACCCCTCCACTTT
CASSLLGTDNSPLHF
>few|-|TRBJ2-7|TRBV4-1
TGCGCCAGCAGCCTCAGGGGAATTGGGTCCTACGAGCAGTACTTC
CASSLRGIGSYEQYF